These T cell receptor beta chains were read from a single sample in a study of blood T cell repertoires in COVID-19. Profiling relied on immunoSEQ multiplex PCR, and the TCRdb table lists in-frame clones only, not all of them. The repertoire consists of about 380,000 clones, with roughly 85% occurring once and the leading ten covering 3.5% to 4%. Source material: peripheral blood. The source is a woman younger than 30 with acute or convalescent COVID-19. Both conserved end residues are part of each CDR3. D genes are given only for firm matches. Clone size, where shown, is once, few, many, or a class for clones that have expanded.

len	v_gene	j_gene	abundance	d_gene	CDR3nt	CDR3aa
16	TRBV5-4	TRBJ2-1	.	TRBD2	TGTGCCAGCAGCTTGGCCTACGGGACTAGCAGCAATGAGCAGTTCTTC	CASSLAYGTSSNEQFF
13	TRBV11-2	TRBJ2-3	few	.	TGTGCCAGCGGATTAGGAGGGCGAGATACGCAGTATTTT	CASGLGGRDTQYF
16	TRBV5-1	TRBJ1-1	.	.	TGCGCCAGCAGCTTGGTTGCAGGGGCTCGGAACACTGAAGCTTTCTTT	CASSLVAGARNTEAFF
15	TRBV5-5	TRBJ2-7	.	TRBD1	TGTGCCAGCAGCTTGGAAGGGGGCTTCACCTACGAGCAGTACTTC	CASSLEGGFTYEQYF
21	TRBV23-1	TRBJ1-5	.	.	TGCGCCAGCAGTCAATCGAAGGGGGGGTTGTTGAGGGTGAGAAGCAATCAGCCCCAGCATTTT	CASSQSKGGLLRVRSNQPQHF
18	TRBV2	TRBJ1-3	.	TRBD1	TGTGCCAGCAGTGAAGAGACAGGGTCCCTCGGCCCTGGAAACACCATATATTTT	CASSEETGSLGPGNTIYF
14	TRBV28	TRBJ1-2	few	TRBD1	TGTGCCAGCACCGAAGGACAGGGGGCGCGTGGCTACACCTTC	CASTEGQGARGYTF
14	TRBV7-8	TRBJ1-5	.	.	TGTGCCAGCAGCTTAGGAGGGTTTGATCAGCCCCAGCATTTT	CASSLGGFDQPQHF
15	TRBV7-9	TRBJ2-7	.	TRBD1	TGTGCCAGCAGCTCTCCGGGACAGGGAGGCCACGAGCAGTACTTC	CASSSPGQGGHEQYF
16	TRBV27	TRBJ2-6	.	.	TGTGCCAGCAGTCCATCGGACATCTCTGGGGCCAACGTCCTGACTTTC	CASSPSDISGANVLTF
18	TRBV4-2	TRBJ2-3	.	TRBD2	TGTGCCAGCAGCCAAGAATCTAGGACTAGCGGGGGGACAGATACGCAGTATTTT	CASSQESRTSGGTDTQYF
14	TRBV10-3	TRBJ2-5	.	TRBD1	TGTGCCATCAGTGAGTCGTCAGGGGGCAGGCACCAGTACTTC	CAISESSGGRHQYF
17	TRBV6-1	TRBJ1-6	.	.	TGTGCCAGCAGTGAGCGCGGGACGGACCTCTATAATTCACCCCTCCACTTT	CASSERGTDLYNSPLHF
14	TRBV19	TRBJ2-2	.	TRBD1	TGTGCTACAGACTCACAGGGGACGTCCGGGGAGCTGTTTTTT	CATDSQGTSGELFF
18	TRBV7-2	TRBJ2-2	.	TRBD2	TGTGCCAGCAGAACCTTCGGGCTAGCGGGAGCGAGCACCGGGGAGCTGTTTTTT	CASRTFGLAGASTGELFF
14	TRBV5-1	TRBJ1-1	.	TRBD1	TGCGCCAGCAGTCGGGACAGGGGAGGGTCTGAAGCTTTCTTT	CASSRDRGGSEAFF
13	TRBV19	TRBJ1-5	.	.	TGTGCCAGTAACCCCGGAGGAGGTCAGCCCCAGCATTTT	CASNPGGGQPQHF
16	TRBV11-1	TRBJ1-1	few	.	TGTGCCAGCAGCACAGGACAGACTCGGTGGGGAACTGAAGCTTTCTTT	CASSTGQTRWGTEAFF
15	TRBV5-1	TRBJ2-5	.	TRBD1	TGCGCCAGCAGCTTAGGACAGGGAGCCGTAGAGACCCAGTACTTC	CASSLGQGAVETQYF
12	TRBV29-1	TRBJ1-1	.	TRBD1	TGCAGCGCCACCCAGGGGGACACTGAAGCTTTCTTT	CSATQGDTEAFF